This record looks at one T cell receptor beta chain sequence and its context. Its matching antigen is unknown. A junction boundary mismatches the germline segment, possibly from a read error. This entry belongs to a study of blood T cells in healthy people across ages. Study-level points and caveats: Diversity of TCR beta per million T cells declined in a roughly linear way with age. Higher diversity and more naive CD4+ cells were features of long-lived donors, compared to aged donors. Diversity estimates from one million T cells were considered underestimates.

Through a sample-barcoded 5' primer and a J-beta primer mix, a second PCR was run for roughly 7 to 12 cycles. TCRdb processed the 5' RACE reads anew with MiXCR; each CDR3 protein has one entry. The profile shows over 950,000 distinct CDR3 sequences, under 40% of them singletons. Total RNA extraction produced at least 5 micrograms (per sample) for the study. The germline V gene has CDR1 SGHDN and CDR2 FVKESK. This CDR3 is 17 amino acids long. The sample was blood. V is TRBV14 and J is TRBJ1-1; TRBD1 agrees at 7 bases. This TCR was recovered from a man in his late teens or twenties in good health. The CDR3 nucleotides are TGTGCCAGCAGCCAACCTTACAGGGGCCGCATGAGCACTGAAGATTTCTTT. Translation: CASSQPYRGRMSTEDFF.